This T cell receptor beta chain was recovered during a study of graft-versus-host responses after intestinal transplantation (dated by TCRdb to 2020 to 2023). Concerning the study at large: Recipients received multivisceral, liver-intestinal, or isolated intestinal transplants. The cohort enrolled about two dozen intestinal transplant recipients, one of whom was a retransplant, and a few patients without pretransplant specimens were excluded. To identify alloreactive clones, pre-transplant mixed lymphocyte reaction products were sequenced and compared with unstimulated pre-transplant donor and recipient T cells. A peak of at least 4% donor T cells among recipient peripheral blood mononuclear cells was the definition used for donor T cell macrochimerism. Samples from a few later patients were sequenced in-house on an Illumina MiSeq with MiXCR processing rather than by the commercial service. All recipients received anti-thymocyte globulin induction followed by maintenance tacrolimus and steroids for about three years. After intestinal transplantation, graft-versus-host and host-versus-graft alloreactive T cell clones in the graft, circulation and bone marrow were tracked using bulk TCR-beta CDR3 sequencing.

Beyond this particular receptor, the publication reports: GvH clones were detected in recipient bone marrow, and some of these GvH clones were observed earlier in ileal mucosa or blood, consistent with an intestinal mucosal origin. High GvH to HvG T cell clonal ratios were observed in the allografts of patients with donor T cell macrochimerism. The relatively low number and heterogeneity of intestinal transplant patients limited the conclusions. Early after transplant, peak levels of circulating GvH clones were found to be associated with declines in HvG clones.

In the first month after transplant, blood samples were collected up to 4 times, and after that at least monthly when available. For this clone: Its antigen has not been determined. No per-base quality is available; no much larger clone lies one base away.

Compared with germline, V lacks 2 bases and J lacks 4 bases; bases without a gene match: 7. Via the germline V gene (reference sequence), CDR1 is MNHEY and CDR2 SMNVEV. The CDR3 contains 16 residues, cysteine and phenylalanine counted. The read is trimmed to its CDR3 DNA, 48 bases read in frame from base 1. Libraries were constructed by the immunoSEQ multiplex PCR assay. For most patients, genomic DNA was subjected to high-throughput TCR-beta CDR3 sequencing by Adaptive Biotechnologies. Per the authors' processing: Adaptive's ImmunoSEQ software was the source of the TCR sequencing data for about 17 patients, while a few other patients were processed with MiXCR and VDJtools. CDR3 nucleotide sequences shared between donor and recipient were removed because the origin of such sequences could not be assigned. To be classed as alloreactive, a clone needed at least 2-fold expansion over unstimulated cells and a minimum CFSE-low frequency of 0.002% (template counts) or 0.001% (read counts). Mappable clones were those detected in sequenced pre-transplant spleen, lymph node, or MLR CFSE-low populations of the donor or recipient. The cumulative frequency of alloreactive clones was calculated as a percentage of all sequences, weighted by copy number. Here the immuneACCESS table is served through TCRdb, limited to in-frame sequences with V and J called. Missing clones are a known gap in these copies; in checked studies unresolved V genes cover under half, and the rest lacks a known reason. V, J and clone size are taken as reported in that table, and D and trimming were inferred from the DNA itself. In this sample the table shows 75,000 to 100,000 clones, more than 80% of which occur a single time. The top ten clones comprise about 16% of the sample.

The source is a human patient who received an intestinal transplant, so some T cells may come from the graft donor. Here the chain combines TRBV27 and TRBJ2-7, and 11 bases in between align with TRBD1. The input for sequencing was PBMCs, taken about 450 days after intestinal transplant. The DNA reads TGTGCCAGCAGTTTAAAGCCGGGACAGGGGGGTTACGAGCAGTACTTC. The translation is CASSLKPGQGGYEQYF.